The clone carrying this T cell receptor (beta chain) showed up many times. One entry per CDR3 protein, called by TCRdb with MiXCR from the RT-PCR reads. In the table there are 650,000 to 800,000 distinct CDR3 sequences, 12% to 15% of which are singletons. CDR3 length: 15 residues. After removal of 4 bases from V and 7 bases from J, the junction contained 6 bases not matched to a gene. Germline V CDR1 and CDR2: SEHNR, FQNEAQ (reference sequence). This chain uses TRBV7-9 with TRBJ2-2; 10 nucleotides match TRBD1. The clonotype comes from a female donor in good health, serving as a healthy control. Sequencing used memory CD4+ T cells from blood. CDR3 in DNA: TGTGCCAGCAGCTATGGGACAGGGGTCCACGGGGAGCTGTTTTTT. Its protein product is CASSYGTGVHGELFF.